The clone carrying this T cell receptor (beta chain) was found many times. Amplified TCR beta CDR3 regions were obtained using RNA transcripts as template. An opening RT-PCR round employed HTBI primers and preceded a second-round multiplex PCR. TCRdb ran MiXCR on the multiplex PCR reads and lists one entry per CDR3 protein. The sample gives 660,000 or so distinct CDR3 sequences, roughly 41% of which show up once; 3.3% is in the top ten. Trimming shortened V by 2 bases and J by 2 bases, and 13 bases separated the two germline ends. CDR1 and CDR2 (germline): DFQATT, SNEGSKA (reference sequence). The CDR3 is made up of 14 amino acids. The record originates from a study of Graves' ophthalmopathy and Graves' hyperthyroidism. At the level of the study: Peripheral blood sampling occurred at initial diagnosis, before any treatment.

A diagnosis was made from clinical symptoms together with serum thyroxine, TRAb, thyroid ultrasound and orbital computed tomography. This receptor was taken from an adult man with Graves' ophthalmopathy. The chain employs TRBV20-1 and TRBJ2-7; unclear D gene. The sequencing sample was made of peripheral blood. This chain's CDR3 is CSARPGLSPYEQYF. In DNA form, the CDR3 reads TGCAGTGCTAGACCCGGGCTGTCCCCCTACGAGCAGTACTTC.